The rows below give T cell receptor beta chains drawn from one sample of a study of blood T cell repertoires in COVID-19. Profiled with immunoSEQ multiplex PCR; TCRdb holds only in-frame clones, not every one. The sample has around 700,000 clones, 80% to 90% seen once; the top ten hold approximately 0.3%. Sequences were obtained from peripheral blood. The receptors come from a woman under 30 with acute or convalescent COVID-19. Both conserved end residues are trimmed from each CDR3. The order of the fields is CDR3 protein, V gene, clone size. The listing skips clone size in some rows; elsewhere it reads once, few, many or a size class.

ASRSSGQGRYEQY | TRBV10-2 | .
ASSSDRVPNEQF | TRBV7-6 | .
ASSGGTPYEQY | TRBV19 | .
ASSLQGADTEAF | TRBV4-1 | few
ASSSFYGYT | TRBV7-6 | .
ASSLGQARTDTQY | TRBV5-1 | .
ASSLGTSGGAYEQY | TRBV11-2 | once
ASSGGRYTEAF | TRBV9 | .
ASSNTERANTYEQY | TRBV21-1 | once
ASSFLSGRIEQF | TRBV7-8 | .
ASSPRDRGLANEKLF | TRBV19 | .
ASSLEQLSYEQY | TRBV18 | .
ASSLALGQGWTEAF | TRBV7-6 | .
ASSQDPQVSGRSNQPQH | TRBV4-1 | .
ASSLDVSGGARADTQY | TRBV5-1 | .
ASTPREGYRNQPQH | TRBV19 | once
ASSLVSGPAKNIQY | TRBV5-1 | .
ASSSDRNQETQY | TRBV2 | .
ASGPNTEAF | TRBV6-5 | .
ATSDLRTGLDNEQF | TRBV24-1 | .
SVEVDGDQPQH | TRBV29-1 | .
ASSTQGSYEQY | TRBV5-5 | .
ASRPGTGVGYGYT | TRBV2 | .
ASSAPEWDSVTNTGELF | TRBV5-6 | .
ASSPDRDYGYT | TRBV9 | once
ASSFRDRGNTGELF | TRBV27 | .
ASSLGPGLGTDTQY | TRBV5-1 | .
ASSPGTGLNYGYT | TRBV7-2 | once
AWSPRGDNGYT | TRBV30 | .
ASSVGRSNLTPYEQY | TRBV2 | once
ASRLYENEKLF | TRBV27 | .
ASSPFTDYEQY | TRBV4-2 | few
ASSEWAETSGLKEF | TRBV6-1 | .